The rows below give T cell receptor beta chains drawn from one sample of a study of cytomegalovirus exposure and HLA in healthy donors. TCRdb's copy holds only in-frame clones and misses some; the assay was immunoSEQ multiplex PCR. The repertoire includes roughly 34,000 clones, roughly 69% of them detected once, and under 8% sits in the top ten. What was sequenced was PBMCs. The receptors shown here come from a man aged 25-45 years in good health and CMV-seronegative. CDR3s include the opening cysteine and the closing phenylalanine or tryptophan. D genes are given only for firm matches. Clone size, where shown, is once, few, many, or a class for clones that have expanded.

size | J | D | V | DNA | CDR3
NA | TRBJ1-1 | TRBD1 | TRBV28 | TGTGCCAGCAGTTTGGGACAGGGGGGGAACACTGAAGCTTTCTTT | CASSLGQGGNTEAFF
once | TRBJ2-1 | TRBD1 | TRBV29-1 | TGCAGCGTTGAACCGGCCGGGGACAGGGATTTGAATGAGCAGTTCTTC | CSVEPAGDRDLNEQFF
once | TRBJ2-1 | TRBD1 | TRBV30 | TGTGCCTGGAGCCCTCGCGGACAGGGGGTCGCCCCCCTCTCATCCTACAATGAGCAGTTCTTC | CAWSPRGQGVAPLSSYNEQFF
NA | TRBJ1-1 | NA | TRBV7-9 | TGTGCCAGCATTATGACAGTGAACACTGAAGCTTTCTTT | CASIMTVNTEAFF
NA | TRBJ1-2 | TRBD1 | TRBV7-8 | TGTGCCAGCAGCAAACAGGGGGCCGAGGGCTACACCTTC | CASSKQGAEGYTF
NA | TRBJ2-7 | NA | TRBV18 | TGTGCCAGCTCAAGCGACAGGAGCTCCTACGAGCAGTACTTC | CASSSDRSSYEQYF
NA | TRBJ2-7 | NA | TRBV10-3 | TGTGCCATCAGTGAAGTCGGAGGCTTCACCTACGAGCAGTACTTC | CAISEVGGFTYEQYF
NA | TRBJ1-5 | NA | TRBV10-2 | TGCGCCAGCACCTTCGGGCAGGGCGGTCAGCCCCAGCATTTT | CASTFGQGGQPQHF
NA | TRBJ1-1 | TRBD1 | TRBV10-3 | TGTGCCATCAGGGGGACAGGGGACGGAACTGAAGCTTTCTTT | CAIRGTGDGTEAFF
NA | TRBJ1-1 | NA | TRBV6-5 | TGTGCCAGCAGTTACGGGAGGGGCGAGGGGAACACTGAAGCTTTCTTT | CASSYGRGEGNTEAFF
NA | TRBJ1-2 | TRBD1 | TRBV6-5 | TGTGCCAGCAGGACGACAGGGGGCTATGGCTACACCTTC | CASRTTGGYGYTF
NA | TRBJ2-7 | NA | TRBV4-1 | TGCGCCAGCAGCCTTGAAGGAGGACTAACCTCGTACGAGCAGTACTTC | CASSLEGGLTSYEQYF
NA | TRBJ1-2 | TRBD1 | TRBV11-1 | TGTGCCAGCAGCCTCTTTTCGACAGGGGGGCATGGCTACACCTTC | CASSLFSTGGHGYTF
NA | TRBJ1-5 | NA | TRBV4-3 | TGCGCCAGCAGCCAAGGGTTCAGTCAGCCCCAGCATTTT | CASSQGFSQPQHF
NA | TRBJ1-2 | NA | TRBV6-1 | TGTGCCAGCAGTCCTTTAGAAGACTATGGCTACACCTTC | CASSPLEDYGYTF
NA | TRBJ2-7 | NA | TRBV30 | TGTGCCTGGAGTGTATTTCGCAGAAACTATTCCTACGAGCAGTACTTC | CAWSVFRRNYSYEQYF
NA | TRBJ2-2 | NA | TRBV7-8 | TGTGCCAGCAGCCAACGACCCCGGGAAGGCGGGGAGCTGTTTTTT | CASSQRPREGGELFF